This TCR beta chain was identified in a study of blood T cell repertoires in COVID-19. V was pared by 3 bases and J by 7 bases, with 7 bases between. CDR1 is MRHNA, CDR2 SNTAGT, per germline. The CDR3 loop spans 13 amino acids. Sequencing used immunoSEQ multiplex PCR; TCRdb keeps in-frame clones, though not all of them. The profile shows 100,000 or so clones, about four fifths of them singletons. Sequencing input: peripheral blood. The rearrangement uses TRBV6-4 and TRBJ1-6; no definite D call. The clonotype comes from an elderly man with acute or convalescent COVID-19. The CDR3 loop reads CASSEGRNSPLHF. The DNA of the CDR3 is TGTGCCAGCAGTGAAGGCAGGAATTCACCCCTCCACTTT.